The clone carrying this T cell receptor beta chain was found a few times. Relative to the germline gene, one junction end is altered; a read error may explain this. This entry comes from a study of molecular identifiers for immune sequencing clone quantification. In the study overall: Four of five splits of RNA from 20,000 or 100,000 naive CD8 cells were sequenced in replicates.

The CDR3 contains 13 residues. Looked up from germline, CDR1 is LNHNV and CDR2 is YYDKDF (reference sequence). TCRdb fed the PCR reads into MiXCR, producing one record per CDR3 protein. Of a few hundred thousand distinct CDR3 sequences listed, roughly 26% were seen once; the top ten hold 0.76%. V gene TRBV15 combines with J gene TRBJ2-7; 8 bases are shared with TRBD1. Sequences were obtained from naive CD8+ T cells from blood, with Jurkat cell RNA spiked in. Subset of the sample: FACS-sorted CD8+CD4-CCR7+CD45RA+ naive T cells. The source of this sequence is a human donor in good health. Some libraries in this study had Jurkat cell RNA spiked in. CDR3 sequence: CVTSSDRGYEQYF. CDR3 coding DNA: TGTGTCACCAGCAGCGACAGGGGCTACGAGCAGTACTTC.